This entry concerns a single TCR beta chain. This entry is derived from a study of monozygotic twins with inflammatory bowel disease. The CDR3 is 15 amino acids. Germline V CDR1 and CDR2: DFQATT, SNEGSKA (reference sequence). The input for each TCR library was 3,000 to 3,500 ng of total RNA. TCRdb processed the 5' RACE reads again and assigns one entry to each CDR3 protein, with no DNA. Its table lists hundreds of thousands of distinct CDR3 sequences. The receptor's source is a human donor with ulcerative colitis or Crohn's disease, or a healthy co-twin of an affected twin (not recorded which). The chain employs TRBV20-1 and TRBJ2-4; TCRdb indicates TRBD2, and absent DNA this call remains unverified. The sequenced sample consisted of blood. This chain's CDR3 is CSARRTSSAKNMQYF.